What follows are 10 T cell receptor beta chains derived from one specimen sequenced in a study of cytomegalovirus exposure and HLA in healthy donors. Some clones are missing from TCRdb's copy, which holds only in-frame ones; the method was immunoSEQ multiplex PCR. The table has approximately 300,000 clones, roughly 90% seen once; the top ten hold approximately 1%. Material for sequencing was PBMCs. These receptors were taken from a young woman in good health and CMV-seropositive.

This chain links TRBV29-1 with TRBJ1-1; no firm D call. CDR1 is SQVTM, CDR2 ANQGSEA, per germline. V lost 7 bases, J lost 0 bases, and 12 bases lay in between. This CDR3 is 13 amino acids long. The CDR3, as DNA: TGCAGCGCAGAGACACCGCTGAACACTGAAGCTTTCTTT. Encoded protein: CSAETPLNTEAFF.

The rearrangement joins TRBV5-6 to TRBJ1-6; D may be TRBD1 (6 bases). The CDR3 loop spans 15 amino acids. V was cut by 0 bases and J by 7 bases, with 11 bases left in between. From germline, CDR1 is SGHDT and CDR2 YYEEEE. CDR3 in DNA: TGTGCCAGCAGCTTGGGGGGGGCGCGGAATTCACCCCTCCACTTT. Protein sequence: CASSLGGARNSPLHF.

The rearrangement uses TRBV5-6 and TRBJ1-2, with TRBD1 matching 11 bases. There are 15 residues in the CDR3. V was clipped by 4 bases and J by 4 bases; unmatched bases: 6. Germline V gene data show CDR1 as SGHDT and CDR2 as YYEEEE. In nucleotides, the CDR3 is TGTGCCAGCAGCGACGGGACAGGGGGAAGCTATGGCTACACCTTC. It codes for CASSDGTGGSYGYTF.

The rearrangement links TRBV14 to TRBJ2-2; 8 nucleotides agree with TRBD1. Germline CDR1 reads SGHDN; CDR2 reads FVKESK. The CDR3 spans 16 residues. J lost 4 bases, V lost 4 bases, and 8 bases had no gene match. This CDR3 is CASSPRQGLVTGELFF. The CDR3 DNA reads TGTGCCAGCAGCCCCCGACAGGGGTTGGTCACCGGGGAGCTGTTTTTT.

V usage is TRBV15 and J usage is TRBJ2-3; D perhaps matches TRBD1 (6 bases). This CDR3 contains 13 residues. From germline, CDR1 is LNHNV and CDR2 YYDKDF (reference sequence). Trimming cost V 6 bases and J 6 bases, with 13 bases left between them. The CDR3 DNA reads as TGTGCCACCAGGCCGGGCACAGGGGATACGCAGTATTTT. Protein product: CATRPGTGDTQYF.

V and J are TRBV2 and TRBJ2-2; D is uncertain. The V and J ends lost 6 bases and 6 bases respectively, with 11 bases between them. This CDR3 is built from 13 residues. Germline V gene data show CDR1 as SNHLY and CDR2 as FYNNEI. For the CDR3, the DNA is TGTGCCAGCAGAGAGAACTTGGCCGGGGAGCTGTTTTTT. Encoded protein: CASRENLAGELFF.

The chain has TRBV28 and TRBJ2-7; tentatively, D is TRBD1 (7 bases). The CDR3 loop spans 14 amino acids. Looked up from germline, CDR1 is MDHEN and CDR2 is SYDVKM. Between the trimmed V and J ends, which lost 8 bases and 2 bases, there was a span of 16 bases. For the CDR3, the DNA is TGTGCCAGCGGAGGGACAGTGCGCCCCTACGAGCAGTACTTC. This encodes CASGGTVRPYEQYF.

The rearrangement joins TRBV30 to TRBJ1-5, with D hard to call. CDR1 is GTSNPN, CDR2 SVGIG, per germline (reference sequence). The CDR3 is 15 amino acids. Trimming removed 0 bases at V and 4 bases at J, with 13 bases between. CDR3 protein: CAWSVMGARNQPQHF. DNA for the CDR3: TGTGCCTGGAGTGTAATGGGCGCCCGAAATCAGCCCCAGCATTTT.

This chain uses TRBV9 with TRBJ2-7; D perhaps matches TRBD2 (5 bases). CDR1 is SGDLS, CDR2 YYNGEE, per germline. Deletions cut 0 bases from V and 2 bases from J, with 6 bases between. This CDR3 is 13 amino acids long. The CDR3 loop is CASSVEGAYEQYF. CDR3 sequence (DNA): TGTGCCAGCAGCGTAGAGGGAGCCTACGAGCAGTACTTC.

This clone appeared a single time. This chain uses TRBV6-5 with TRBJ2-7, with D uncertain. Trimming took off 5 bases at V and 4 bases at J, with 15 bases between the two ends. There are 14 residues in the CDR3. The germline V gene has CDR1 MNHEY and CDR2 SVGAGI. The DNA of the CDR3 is TGTGCCAGCAGTACCTACACCCCTGATTACGAGCAGTACTTC. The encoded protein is CASSTYTPDYEQYF.